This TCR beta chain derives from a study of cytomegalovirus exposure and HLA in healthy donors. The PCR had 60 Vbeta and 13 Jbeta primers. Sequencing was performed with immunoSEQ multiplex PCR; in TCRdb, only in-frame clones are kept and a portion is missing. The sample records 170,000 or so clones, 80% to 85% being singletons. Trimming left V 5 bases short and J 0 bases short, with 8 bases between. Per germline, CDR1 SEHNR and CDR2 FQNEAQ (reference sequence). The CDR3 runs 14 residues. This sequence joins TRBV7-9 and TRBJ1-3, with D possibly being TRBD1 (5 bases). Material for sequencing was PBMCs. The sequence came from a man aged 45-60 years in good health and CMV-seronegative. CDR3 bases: TGTGCCAGCAGCCCCGACAGCTCTGGAAACACCATATATTTT. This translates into CASSPDSSGNTIYF.